The text below deals with one T cell receptor beta chain. Its antigen is undetermined. The entry originates in a study of shared clonotypes between healthy human individuals. Study-level information: For every donor, three CD4 naive, three CD4 memory, two CD8 naive and one CD8 memory plates were used. General study results and limits: Clonotypes that were shared across a handful of donors made up around 5% of naive CD4 clonotypes. The four-donor shared clonotypes exceeded non-shared clonotypes in generation probability, with non-shared ones scoring lower.

Within Nashville, Tennessee resided all donors, each a Caucasian adult. Measured with immunoSEQ multiplex PCR; TCRdb has only the in-frame clones, and not every one. The sample includes around 1,000,000 clones, about 72% of them seen just once. V dropped 6 bases and J dropped 7; count of bases not matched to a gene: 4. This CDR3 comprises 13 residues. Germline-derived CDR1 and CDR2 are MDHEN and SYDVKM. The chain combines TRBV28 with TRBJ2-2; TRBD2 agrees at 8 bases. This receptor was identified in a man aged 18 to 29 in good health. Some clones in this sample may be carry-over from other donors' samples. The sample comprised memory CD4+ T cells from PBMCs. Regarding subset: CD45RA-negative fraction. CDR3 loop: CASSGRAVGELFF. CDR3 coding DNA: TGTGCCAGCAGCGGGAGGGCCGTCGGGGAGCTGTTTTTT.